This TCR beta chain derives from a study of T cell clones after liver transplantation. This table comes from immunoSEQ multiplex PCR, and its TCRdb copy is limited to in-frame clones, with some not included. Among fewer than 85,000 clones listed, around 78% were seen once. This CDR3 has 16 residues. The V gene lost 6 bases and the J gene lost 0 bases, with 15 bases spanning the gap. CDR1 and CDR2 (germline): MGHDK, SYGVNS. The origin of this receptor is a human patient who received a liver transplant. The graft donor may have given rise to some T cells. Here the sequenced sample was CD4+ T cells from blood, taken at the 22-month timepoint. The rearrangement joins TRBV25-1 to TRBJ2-1, with D maybe TRBD2 (6 bases). The CDR3 loop is CASREGFFSSYNEQFF. In nucleotides, the CDR3 is TGTGCCAGCAGGGAGGGATTCTTTAGCTCCTACAATGAGCAGTTCTTC.